This paragraph reports one T cell receptor (beta chain). Its antigen is currently unknown. All trial patients relapsed after autologous stem cell transplantation. From thawed PBMCs, magnetic negative selection was used to isolate the CD8+ T cells. The data are from a study of PD-1 blockade in classical Hodgkin lymphoma. TCRdb's table, derived via immunoSEQ multiplex PCR, lists solely in-frame clones and lacks some. The table includes roughly 5,600 clones, roughly four fifths detected once. Study-level findings and limits: Patients newly diagnosed and complete responders had comparable baseline diversity.

Trimming pared 6 bases from V and 2 bases from J, leaving 14 bases between. The CDR3 covers 14 residues. Germline assignment: CDR1 MDHEN and CDR2 SYDVKM. This receptor was identified in a human donor with classical Hodgkin lymphoma. This rearrangement joins TRBV28 to TRBJ2-7; no reliable D call. The material sequenced was CD8+ T cells from blood, taken at baseline. CDR3 in DNA: TGTGCCAGCAGCCTTTCCGACCGTCCCTACGAGCAGTACTTC. Translating it yields CASSLSDRPYEQYF.